This paragraph covers one T cell receptor beta chain sequence. Its antigen remains unidentified. Trimming stripped 5 bases from V and 3 bases from J, with 20 bases between. This CDR3 comprises 16 residues. From germline, CDR1 is SGHVS and CDR2 FNYEAQ. This specimen belongs to a study of shared clonotypes between healthy human individuals. Background on the study: CD8 memory received one plate per donor, CD8 naive two, CD4 memory three and CD4 naive three.

Study results and caveats: Sharing across four donors was highest in naive CD4 (roughly 5%) and lowest in memory CD8 (approximately 0.4%). An expected dependence of interdonor clonotype sharing on sequencing depth was noted. Memory subsets generally showed lower estimated richness than naive subsets.

Naive CD8 isolation took CD45RO-negative cells positively selected for CCR7 and excluded terminally differentiated effector memory CD45RA+ cells. Using immunoSEQ multiplex PCR, the repertoire was profiled, and TCRdb retains in-frame clones only, with some absent. The sample contains more than 2 million clones, 80% to 95% of which appear only once. The gene calls are TRBV7-6 and TRBJ2-7; D gene uncertain. The TCR was taken from a man aged 18 to 30 in good health. Some clones in this sample may be carry-over from other donors' samples. Material for sequencing was naive CD8+ T cells from PBMCs. The CDR3 sequence is CASSPRAGQVNYEQYF. The CDR3 coding sequence is TGTGCCAGCAGCCCCAGAGCAGGTCAAGTTAACTACGAGCAGTACTTC.